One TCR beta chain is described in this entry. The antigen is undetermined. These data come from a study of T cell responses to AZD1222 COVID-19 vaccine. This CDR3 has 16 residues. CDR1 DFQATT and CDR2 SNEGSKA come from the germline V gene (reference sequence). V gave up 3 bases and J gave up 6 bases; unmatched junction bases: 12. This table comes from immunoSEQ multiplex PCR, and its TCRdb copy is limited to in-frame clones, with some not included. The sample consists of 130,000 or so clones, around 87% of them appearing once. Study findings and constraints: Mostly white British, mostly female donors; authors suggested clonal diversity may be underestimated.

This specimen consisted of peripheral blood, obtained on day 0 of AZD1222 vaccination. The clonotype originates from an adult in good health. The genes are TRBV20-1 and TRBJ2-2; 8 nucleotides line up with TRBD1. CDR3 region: CSASSRTGWTAGELFF. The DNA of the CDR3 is TGCAGTGCTAGTAGCCGGACAGGGTGGACCGCCGGGGAGCTGTTTTTT.